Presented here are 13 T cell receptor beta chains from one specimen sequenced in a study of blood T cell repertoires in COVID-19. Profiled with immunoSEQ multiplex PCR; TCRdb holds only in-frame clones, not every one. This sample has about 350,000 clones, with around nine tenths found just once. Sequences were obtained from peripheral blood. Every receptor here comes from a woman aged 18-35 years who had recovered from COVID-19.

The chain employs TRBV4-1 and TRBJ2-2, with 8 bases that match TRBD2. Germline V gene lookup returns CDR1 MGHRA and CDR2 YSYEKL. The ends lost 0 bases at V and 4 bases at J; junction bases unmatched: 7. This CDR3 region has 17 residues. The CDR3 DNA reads TGCGCCAGCAGCCAAGATGGCCCGGGAGGGGTCACCGGGGAGCTGTTTTTT. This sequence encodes CASSQDGPGGVTGELFF.

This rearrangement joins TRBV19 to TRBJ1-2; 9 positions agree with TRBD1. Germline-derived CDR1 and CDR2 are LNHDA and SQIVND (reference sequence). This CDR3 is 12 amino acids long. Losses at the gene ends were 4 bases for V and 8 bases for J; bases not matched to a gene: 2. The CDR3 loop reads CASSRDRAGYTF. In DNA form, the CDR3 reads TGTGCCAGTAGTAGGGACAGGGCAGGCTACACCTTC. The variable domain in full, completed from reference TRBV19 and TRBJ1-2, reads DGGITQSPKYLFRKEGQNVTLSCEQNLNHDAMYWYRQDPGQGLRLIYYSQIVNDFQKGDIAEGYSVSREKKESFPLTVTSAQKNPTAFYLCASSRDRAGYTFGSGTRLTVV.

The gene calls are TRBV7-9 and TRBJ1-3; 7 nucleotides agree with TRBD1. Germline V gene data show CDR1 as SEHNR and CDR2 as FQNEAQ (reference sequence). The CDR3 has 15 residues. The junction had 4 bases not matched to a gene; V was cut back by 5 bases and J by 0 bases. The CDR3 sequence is CASSVWDSSGNTIYF. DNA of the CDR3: TGTGCCAGCAGCGTCTGGGACAGCTCTGGAAACACCATATATTTT.

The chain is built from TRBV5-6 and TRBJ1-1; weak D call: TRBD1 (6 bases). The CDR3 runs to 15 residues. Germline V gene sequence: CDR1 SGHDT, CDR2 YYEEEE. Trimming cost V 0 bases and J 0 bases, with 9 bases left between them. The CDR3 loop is CASSLVDRLNTEAFF. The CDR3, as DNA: TGTGCCAGCAGCTTGGTGGACAGACTGAACACTGAAGCTTTCTTT.

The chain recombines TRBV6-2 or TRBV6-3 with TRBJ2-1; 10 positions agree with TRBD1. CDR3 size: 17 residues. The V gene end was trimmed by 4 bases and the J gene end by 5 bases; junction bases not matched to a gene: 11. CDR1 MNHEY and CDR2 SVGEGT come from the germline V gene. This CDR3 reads CASSSWHRDRGHNEQFF. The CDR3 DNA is TGTGCCAGCAGTTCCTGGCACCGGGACAGGGGACACAATGAGCAGTTCTTC.

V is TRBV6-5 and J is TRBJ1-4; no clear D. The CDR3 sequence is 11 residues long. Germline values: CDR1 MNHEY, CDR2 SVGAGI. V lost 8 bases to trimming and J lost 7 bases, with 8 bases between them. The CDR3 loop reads CASGRGEKLFF. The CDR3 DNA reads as TGTGCCAGCGGCCGTGGTGAAAAACTGTTTTTT.

CDR3 coding DNA: TGTGCCAGCAGCGTAGCCCCTAGCGGGAAATCGGATACGCAGTATTTT. As protein: CASSVAPSGKSDTQYF. The genes are TRBV9 and TRBJ2-3; TRBD2 agrees at 9 bases. This CDR3 spans 16 amino acids. Trimming removed 0 bases from V and 6 bases from J; junction bases left unmatched: 8. Germline CDR1 is SGDLS and CDR2 is YYNGEE. Using reference TRBV9 and TRBJ2-3 for the parts outside the CDR3, the full variable domain is DSGVTQTPKHLITATGQRVTLRCSPRSGDLSVYWYQQSLDQGLQFLIQYYNGEERAKGNILERFSAQQFPDLHSELNLSSLELGDSALYFCASSVAPSGKSDTQYFGPGTRLTVL.

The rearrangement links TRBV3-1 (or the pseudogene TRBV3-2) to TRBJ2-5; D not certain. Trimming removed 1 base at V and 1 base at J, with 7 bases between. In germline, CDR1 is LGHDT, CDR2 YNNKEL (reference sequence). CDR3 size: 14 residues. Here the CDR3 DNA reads TGTGCCAGCAGCCAAGTGAGTAGCCAAGAGACCCAGTACTTC. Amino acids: CASSQVSSQETQYF.

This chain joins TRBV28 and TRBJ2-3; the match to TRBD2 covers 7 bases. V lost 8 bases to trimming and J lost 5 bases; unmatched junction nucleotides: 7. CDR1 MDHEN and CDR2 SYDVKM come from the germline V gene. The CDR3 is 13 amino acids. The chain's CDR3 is CASVAGVEDTQYF. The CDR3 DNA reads TGTGCCAGCGTTGCGGGAGTGGAAGATACGCAGTATTTT. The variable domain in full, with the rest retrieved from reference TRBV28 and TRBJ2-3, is DVKVTQSSRYLVKRTGEKVFLECVQDMDHENMFWYRQDPGLGLRLIYFSYDVKMKEKGDIPEGYSVSREKKERFSLILESASTNQTSMYLCASVAGVEDTQYFGPGTRLTVL.

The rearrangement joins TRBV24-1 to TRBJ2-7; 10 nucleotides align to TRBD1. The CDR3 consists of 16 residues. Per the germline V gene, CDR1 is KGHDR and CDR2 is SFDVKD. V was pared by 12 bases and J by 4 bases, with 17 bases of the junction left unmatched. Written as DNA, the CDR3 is TGTGCCGGGCCGTTCACCGGGACAGGGGTCGAATACGAGCAGTACGTC. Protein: CAGPFTGTGVEYEQYV.

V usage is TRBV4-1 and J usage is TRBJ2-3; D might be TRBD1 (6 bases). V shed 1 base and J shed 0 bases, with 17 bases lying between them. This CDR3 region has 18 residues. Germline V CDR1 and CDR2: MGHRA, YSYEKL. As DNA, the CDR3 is TGCGCCAGCAGCCAAGGCTTAACAGGGCTAGCTAGCACAGATACGCAGTATTTT. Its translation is CASSQGLTGLASTDTQYF.

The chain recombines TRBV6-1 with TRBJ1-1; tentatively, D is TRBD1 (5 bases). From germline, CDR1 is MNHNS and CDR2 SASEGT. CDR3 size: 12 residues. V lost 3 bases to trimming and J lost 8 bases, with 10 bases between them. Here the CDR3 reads CASSDGGVEAFF. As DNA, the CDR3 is TGTGCCAGCAGTGACGGAGGGGTCGAAGCTTTCTTT.

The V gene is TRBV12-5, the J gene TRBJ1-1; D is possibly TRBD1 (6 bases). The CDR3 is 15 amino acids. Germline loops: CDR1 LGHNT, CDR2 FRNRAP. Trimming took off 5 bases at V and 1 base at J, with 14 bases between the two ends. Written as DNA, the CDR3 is TGTGCTAGTGGTCGAAATACAGGGTCGAACACTGAAGCTTTCTTT. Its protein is CASGRNTGSNTEAFF.